A single sample gave rise to the 3 T cell receptor beta chains below, sequenced in a study of blood T cell repertoires in COVID-19. Using immunoSEQ multiplex PCR, the repertoire was profiled, and TCRdb retains in-frame clones only, with some absent. This repertoire shows 100,000 to 150,000 clones, around 85% found once; its top ten account for 2% to 3%. The sample comprised peripheral blood. The receptors originated from a man over 45 with acute or convalescent COVID-19.

This sequence joins TRBV30 and TRBJ1-4; D gene ambiguous. The germline V gene encodes CDR1 GTSNPN and CDR2 SVGIG (reference sequence). The CDR3 loop spans 11 amino acids. The ends were cut back, 2 bases at V and 7 bases at J, with 5 bases in the middle. The CDR3 spells CAWSHSEKLFF. CDR3 in DNA: TGTGCCTGGAGTCACTCTGAAAAACTGTTTTTT.

In its sample, this clone was seen a few times. This chain uses TRBV28 with TRBJ1-1, with 7 bases fitting TRBD1. The CDR3 has 15 amino acids. V lost 5 bases and J lost 5; bases outside the gene matches: 11. CDR1 and CDR2 from the germline V gene are MDHEN and SYDVKM. The CDR3 DNA reads as TGTGCCAGCAGTCCCATGACAGGGCGGAGTACTGAAGCTTTCTTT. Encoded protein: CASSPMTGRSTEAFF.

The chain is built from TRBV5-4 and TRBJ2-7, with TRBD2 matching over 9 bases. Germline lookup yields CDR1 SGHNT and CDR2 YYREEE (reference sequence). There are 17 residues in the CDR3. J lost 0 bases, V lost 0 bases, and 7 bases had no gene match. The CDR3 region has the DNA TGTGCCAGCAGCTTGGCCCCAGCGGGAGGCGCCTCCTACGAGCAGTACTTC. This encodes CASSLAPAGGASYEQYF.